This T cell receptor beta chain was captured in a study of vaccination effects on CD4 cells after COVID-19. A word on this clone: Its specificity is not known.

CD4+ T cells were isolated after 10 days of culture. Cultures had half their medium replaced with IL-2 medium on days 3 and 7. Study conclusions and caveats: Convalescent patients were scarce in the study, and it lacked early post-infection timepoints.

Here immunoSEQ multiplex PCR was the method, and the copy in TCRdb shows in-frame clones only, minus some. This sample has tens of thousands of clones; approximately 74% occur once, and the top ten carry 2.5% to 3.5%. The CDR3 loop spans 15 amino acids. The junction had 3 bases not matched to a gene; V was cut back by 4 bases and J by 0 bases. Germline loops: CDR1 LGHDT, CDR2 YNNKEL (reference sequence). The chain recombines TRBV3-1 (or the pseudogene TRBV3-2) with TRBJ2-1; 7 bases match TRBD2. The source of this sequence is a human donor who received a COVID-19 vaccine. This specimen consisted of CD4+ T cells from PBMCs cultured without peptide, obtained before COVID-19 vaccination. The CDR3 DNA follows: TGTGCCAGCAGCCCCGGCGGGAGCTCCTACAATGAGCAGTTCTTC. Encoded protein: CASSPGGSSYNEQFF.